These 2 T cell receptor beta chains were sequenced from one sample in a study of monozygotic twins with inflammatory bowel disease. TCRdb re-called the 5' RACE reads and shows each CDR3 protein once, DNA omitted. The repertoire shows about 130,000 distinct CDR3 sequences; the top ten hold approximately 1.2%. What was sequenced was blood. The receptor source for this set is a human donor with ulcerative colitis or Crohn's disease, or a healthy co-twin of an affected twin (not recorded which).

The rearrangement links TRBV27 to TRBJ1-5; TCRdb designates TRBD1, a call that cannot be tested without DNA. The CDR3 contains 15 residues. Germline V gene sequence: CDR1 MNHEY, CDR2 SMNVEV (reference sequence). Here the CDR3 reads CASSPGTGSNQPQHF.

The J gene is TRBJ2-2, the V gene TRBV5-1; TCRdb reports TRBD1, a call that lacks DNA to check it against. The CDR3 runs to 14 residues. Germline CDR1 reads SGHRS; CDR2 reads YFSETQ. CDR3 sequence: CASSPDRAGGELFF. Together with reference TRBV5-1 and TRBJ2-2, the CDR3 gives the full variable domain: KAGVTQTPRYLIKTRGQQVTLSCSPISGHRSVSWYQQTPGQGLQFLFEYFSETQRNKGNFPGRFSGRQFSNSRSEMNVSTLELGDSALYLCASSPDRAGGELFFGEGSRLTVL.